Listed here is a single T cell receptor (beta chain). Antigen unknown. This sample is drawn from a study of Ad26.COV2.S vaccination and SARS-CoV-2 variants. On the study more broadly: This donor came from the COV1001 trial of Ad26.COV2.S.

As to treatment: roughly 18 received Ad26.COV2.S at low or high dose, single or two shots; roughly five received placebo; per-sample allocation not given. At day 63 after the first vaccine or placebo injection, samples were drawn. Donation was by an adult aged 18-55 years who was in Boston. Sequencing used immunoSEQ multiplex PCR; TCRdb keeps in-frame clones, though not all of them. The data hold around 400,000 clones, with around nine tenths observed a single time. The study, taken as a whole, reports: Reports say spike-specific CD8+ and CD4+ T cell responses covered substantial breadth after vaccination.

CDR3 length equals 15 residues. V was pared by 5 bases and J by 6 bases, with 17 bases between. Per germline, CDR1 SGHTA and CDR2 FQGTGA. The chain joins TRBV7-3 to TRBJ2-1; no clear D gene. Here the sequenced sample was peripheral blood, taken in a trial of Ad26.COV2.S vaccine versus placebo. This TCR was sampled from a person aged 18-60 years who received the Ad26.COV2.S COVID-19 vaccine or a placebo. DNA for the CDR3: TGTGCCAGCAGCCTCACCGGGCCCGACGCCAATGAGCAGTTCTTC. This codes for CASSLTGPDANEQFF.